This T cell receptor beta chain appears in the sequencing data of a study of T-cell memory formation after mild COVID-19. Study-wide results and caveats: Day 15 to 85 contracting clones showed balanced CD4/CD8; later expanders leaned CD4+. CD4+ contracting clones were found mainly in CM and EM, and CD8+ ones in EMRA.

On this clonotype itself: Antigen specificity is unknown.

The 5'RACE method, run with constant-segment primers, produced TCR alpha and TCR beta cDNA libraries (carrying sample barcodes and UMIs). TCRdb reanalysed the 5' RACE reads using MiXCR and keeps one entry per CDR3 protein. The sample includes under 450,000 distinct CDR3 sequences, 20% to 25% of them seen just once. Germline V gives CDR1 MNHEY, CDR2 SMNVEV (reference sequence). V gave up 10 bases and J gave up 5 bases; unmatched junction bases: 7. This CDR3 comprises 12 residues. The sequence derives from a man aged 18-30 years who had mild COVID-19 (a few samples of this study predate the infection). Cell type and time point are not known. The sequenced sample was PBMCs or a T cell subset sorted from them (not recorded which). J is TRBJ2-7 and V is TRBV27; 8 bases are shared with TRBD1. CDR3 in DNA: TGTGCCACCCGACAGGGGACCCACGAGCAGTACTTC. This translates into CATRQGTHEQYF.